These 8 T cell receptor beta chains share one sample of origin, sequenced in a study of chemoradiotherapy in HPV16-positive cancers. Assay: immunoSEQ multiplex PCR; the TCRdb copy retains only in-frame clones and omits some. The table includes around 30,000 clones, around 93% detected once. Sequencing used blood, obtained from a patient who underwent chemoradiotherapy. The receptors here all came from a human donor with HPV-associated anogenital cancer.

The chain has TRBV2 and TRBJ1-5; 7 bases line up with TRBD1. V was pared by 7 bases and J by 4 bases, with 7 bases of the junction left unmatched. There are 14 residues in the CDR3. Germline CDR1 SNHLY, CDR2 FYNNEI. DNA of the CDR3: TGTGCCAGCATGAGGCAGGGGGTGAATCAGCCCCAGCATTTT. Its translation: CASMRQGVNQPQHF.

The V call is TRBV5-4, the J call TRBJ1-1; 7 positions agree with TRBD1. V shed 5 bases and J 6 bases; nucleotides not matched to a gene: 10. The CDR3 sequence is 14 residues long. Germline V gene lookup returns CDR1 SGHNT and CDR2 YYREEE (reference sequence). The CDR3 reads CASSYRGAMPEAFF. For the CDR3, the DNA is TGTGCCAGCAGTTACAGGGGCGCGATGCCTGAAGCTTTCTTT. Complete variable domain (other parts from reference TRBV5-4 and TRBJ1-1): ETGVTQSPTHLIKTRGQQVTLRCSSQSGHNTVSWYQQALGQGPQFIFQYYREEENGRGNFPPRFSGLQFPNYSSELNVNALELDDSALYLCASSYRGAMPEAFFGQGTRLTVV.

This clone was counted once. V and J are TRBV2 and TRBJ2-4, with D unclear. Trimming cost V 4 bases and J 0 bases, with 13 bases left between them. CDR1 is SNHLY, CDR2 FYNNEI, per germline. CDR3 length equals 16 residues. CDR3 loop: CASSAPATLAKNIQYF. CDR3 DNA: TGTGCCAGCAGTGCACCTGCAACCTTAGCCAAAAACATTCAGTACTTC.

J is TRBJ1-1 and V is TRBV6-6, with TRBD1 as a possible D gene (5 bases). Trimming removed 10 bases at V and 5 bases at J, with 20 bases between. The CDR3 is made up of 14 amino acids. CDR1 and CDR2 (germline): MNHNY, SVGAGI (reference sequence). The DNA of the CDR3 is TGTGCCACAGGTACGTGGGGCCGGGAGACTGAAGCTTTCTTT. Amino acid sequence: CATGTWGRETEAFF.

The chain employs TRBV7-3 and TRBJ2-1, with 7 bases aligning to TRBD2. Looked up from germline, CDR1 is SGHTA and CDR2 is FQGTGA. The CDR3 runs to 14 residues. Unmatched junction bases numbered 4, after V lost 1 base and J lost 7 bases. The CDR3 loop reads CASSLMVGRNEQFF. CDR3 nucleotide sequence: TGTGCCAGCAGCTTAATGGTCGGGAGGAATGAGCAGTTCTTC.

This sequence joins TRBV5-4 and TRBJ2-1, with 10 nucleotides matching TRBD2. The CDR3 spans 15 residues. CDR1 SGHNT and CDR2 YYREEE come from the germline V gene (reference sequence). V dropped 4 bases and J dropped 8; count of bases not matched to a gene: 9. The DNA of the CDR3 is TGTGCCAGCAGCCACAGCGGGGGGGCCACATATGAGCAGTTCTTC. Protein product: CASSHSGGATYEQFF.

The chain recombines TRBV7-2 with TRBJ2-5; the D is unclear. V was clipped by 1 base and J by 5 bases, with 8 bases between them. The CDR3 totals 13 residues. Germline V gives CDR1 SGHTA, CDR2 FQGNSA. CDR3 bases: TGTGCCAGCAGCTTAGGTCGCCGCGAGACCCAGTACTTC. Its translation: CASSLGRRETQYF.

This rearrangement joins TRBV5-4 to TRBJ2-7; 7 positions match TRBD1. J lost 6 bases, V lost 4 bases, and 10 bases had no gene match. This CDR3 is 14 amino acids long. The germline V gene encodes CDR1 SGHNT and CDR2 YYREEE (reference sequence). The DNA of the CDR3 is TGTGCCAGCAGCCCTACGACAGGGCTGGGCGAGCAGTACTTC. Protein: CASSPTTGLGEQYF.